The 4 T cell receptor beta chains below come from one sample, sequenced in a study (dated by TCRdb to about 2016). Library preparation was by RT-PCR. Instrument used: Illumina MiSeq. TCRdb trimmed the raw reads at Q25, called clones with MiXCR and kept productive beta chains. For every CDR3 protein sequence, its rows merge into one entry that carries the most common genes and DNA. This sample lists 550,000 to 750,000 distinct CDR3 sequences; around 14% were detected once. Roughly 3.9% of the sample rests with the top ten. Specimen: memory CD4+ T cells from blood. The source of these receptors is a female donor in good health, serving as a healthy control.

This clonotype was counted only a few times. The rearrangement joins TRBV12-3 or TRBV12-4 to TRBJ2-3; possible D gene TRBD1, 5 bases. Trimming stripped 6 bases from V and 0 bases from J, with 13 bases between. This CDR3 has 15 residues. The CDR3 protein is CASSDSALSTDTQYF. The CDR3, as DNA: TGTGCCAGCAGCGACAGTGCCTTGAGCACAGATACGCAGTATTTT.

This clonotype turned up a few times. The DNA of the CDR3 is TGTGCCTGGAGCCCCGGGGGGTATGATGGCTACACCTTC. Its protein is CAWSPGGYDGYTF. This chain connects TRBV30 to TRBJ1-2; possible D gene TRBD1, 5 bases. CDR1 is GTSNPN, CDR2 SVGIG, per germline (reference sequence). The CDR3 has 13 residues. The V gene lost 3 bases and the J gene lost 6 bases, with 14 bases spanning the gap. The entire variable domain, with the rest obtained from reference TRBV30 and TRBJ1-2, is as follows: SQTIHQWPATLVQPVGSPLSLECTVEGTSNPNLYWYRQAAGRGLQLLFYSVGIGQISSEVPQNLSASRPQDRQFILSSKKLLLSDSGFYLCAWSPGGYDGYTFGSGTRLTVV.

This clonotype has a count of ten or more. The chain is built from TRBV6-5 and TRBJ1-2; TRBD1 aligns across 12 bases. The germline CDR1 and CDR2 sequences are MNHEY and SVGAGI. The trim removed 6 bases at V and 14 bases at J, leaving 13 bases unmatched. The CDR3 runs 14 residues. The CDR3 DNA reads as TGTGCCAGCAGATACCAGGGGACAGGGGGCCTGGGGACCTTC. Translating it yields CASRYQGTGGLGTF.

In its sample, this clonotype was seen once. The chain recombines TRBV5-1 with TRBJ1-4; tentative D call: TRBD1 (6 bases). The CDR3 extends over 14 amino acids. Trimming took 4 bases from V and 4 from J, leaving 11 bases between them. Germline lookup yields CDR1 SGHRS and CDR2 YFSETQ. This chain's CDR3 is CASSTGQLNEKLFF. The CDR3 DNA reads as TGCGCCAGCAGCACCGGACAGCTTAATGAAAAACTGTTTTTT.